This passage covers 20 T cell receptor beta chains from one sample sequenced in a study of CD4+ T cells in melanoma. The data were produced by immunoSEQ multiplex PCR, yet TCRdb's version contains in-frame clones alone and is incomplete. The repertoire holds roughly 110,000 clones, with about 92% as singletons. Sequencing was performed on peripheral blood. All receptors derive from a human donor with melanoma.

This chain connects TRBV15 to TRBJ1-2, with unresolved D. The germline V gene has CDR1 LNHNV and CDR2 YYDKDF (reference sequence). The CDR3 loop spans 14 amino acids. The V end was cut by 1 base, the J end by 0 bases, with 6 bases between. As DNA, the CDR3 is TGTGCCACCAGCAGAGTAGCAGCTAACTATGGCTACACCTTC. The encoded protein is CATSRVAANYGYTF.

The chain recombines TRBV5-6 with TRBJ2-2; 8 bases are a match to TRBD2. The CDR3 totals 17 residues. Per the germline V gene, CDR1 is SGHDT and CDR2 is YYEEEE. The V and J ends lost 1 base and 1 base, in that order; junction bases with no gene match: 6. This CDR3 is CASSLTFAGGNTGELFF. CDR3 bases: TGTGCCAGCAGCTTGACTTTCGCGGGGGGGAACACCGGGGAGCTGTTTTTT.

This clone occurred a few times. This chain links TRBV27 with TRBJ2-7, with D maybe TRBD1 (7 bases). V shed 6 bases and J shed 5 bases, with 35 bases lying between them. CDR1 is MNHEY and CDR2 is SMNVEV in the germline V gene (reference sequence). This CDR3 spans 20 amino acids. CDR3 sequence reads: CASSPEPTGYGGVSMDEQYF. The CDR3 bases are TGTGCCAGCAGCCCCGAGCCGACAGGGTATGGAGGGGTTTCTATGGACGAGCAGTACTTC.

The CDR3 spells CASSEALAGPSYNEQFF. CDR3 nucleotide sequence: TGTGCCAGCAGTGAAGCACTAGCGGGGCCCTCCTACAATGAGCAGTTCTTC. V gene TRBV2 combines with J gene TRBJ2-1, with 10 bases lining up with TRBD2. The CDR3 runs 17 residues. Germline CDR1 and CDR2: SNHLY and FYNNEI. V was clipped by 0 bases and J by 0 bases; unmatched bases: 2.

This chain connects TRBV2 to TRBJ2-6; 8 positions match TRBD2. CDR3 length: 15 residues. Germline V gene sequence: CDR1 SNHLY, CDR2 FYNNEI. With 6 bases clipped from V and 0 bases from J, the junction kept 1 base outside the gene matches. In nucleotides, the CDR3 is TGTGCCAGCAGCGGGGGGGTCTCTGGGGCCAACGTCCTGACTTTC. Amino acid sequence: CASSGGVSGANVLTF.

V and J are TRBV6-1 and TRBJ2-3; no reliable D call. The CDR3 spans 12 residues. V was shortened by 7 bases and J by 4 bases, with 9 bases between the two germline ends. The germline CDR1 and CDR2 sequences are MNHNS and SASEGT. CDR3 bases: TGTGCCAGCATTGCGCTAGCAGATACGCAGTATTTT. It codes for CASIALADTQYF.

The rearrangement joins TRBV6-6 to TRBJ1-1; D not resolved. Germline-derived CDR1 and CDR2 are MNHNY and SVGAGI (reference sequence). Trimming removed 3 bases at V and 1 base at J, with 12 bases between. CDR3 length: 15 residues. The CDR3 loop reads CASSYNIWENTEAFF. In nucleotides, the CDR3 is TGTGCCAGCAGTTATAATATCTGGGAGAACACTGAAGCTTTCTTT.

The chain links TRBV28 to TRBJ2-1, with 9 bases that match TRBD1. The CDR3 consists of 16 residues. Germline V gene sequence: CDR1 MDHEN, CDR2 SYDVKM. Trimming removed 7 bases from V and 2 bases from J; junction bases left unmatched: 9. CDR3 nucleotide sequence: TGTGCCAGCACCCTCGGGTGGGACAGGGCCTACAATGAGCAGTTCTTC. Its protein product is CASTLGWDRAYNEQFF. The whole variable domain, filled in from reference TRBV28 and TRBJ2-1, reads DVKVTQSSRYLVKRTGEKVFLECVQDMDHENMFWYRQDPGLGLRLIYFSYDVKMKEKGDIPEGYSVSREKKERFSLILESASTNQTSMYLCASTLGWDRAYNEQFFGPGTRLTVL.

The V call is TRBV28, the J call TRBJ2-5, with 7 bases lining up with TRBD1. V was pared by 4 bases and J by 4 bases, with 12 bases of the junction left unmatched. The CDR3 extends over 16 amino acids. CDR1 MDHEN and CDR2 SYDVKM come from the germline V gene. For the CDR3, the DNA is TGTGCCAGCAGTTACACCTCCGGGACAGTGGCAGAGACCCAGTACTTC. This codes for CASSYTSGTVAETQYF.

This clone was observed once. This chain connects TRBV7-5 to TRBJ2-2; the tabulated D call, TRBD2, remains unverified against the DNA. TRBV7-5 is deemed a pseudogene. This CDR3 has 16 amino acids. The CDR3, as DNA: TGTGCCAGAAGCCCGGGGGGGACAGTCTTCGTCGGGGAGCTGTTTTTT. Its translation: CARSPGGTVFVGELFF.

In regard to this clone: One junction end disagrees with the germline gene, perhaps due to a read error. The chain carries TRBV19 and TRBJ2-2; D is unresolved. Germline CDR1 LNHDA, CDR2 SQIVND (reference sequence). The CDR3 totals 14 residues. For the CDR3, the DNA is TGTGCCAGTAGCATAGGCCCGAACACCGGGGAGCTGTTTTTT. Amino acids: CASSIGPNTGELFF. The full variable domain, its missing parts supplied by reference TRBV19 and TRBJ2-2, is DGGITQSPKYLFRKEGQNVTLSCEQNLNHDAMYWYRQDPGQGLRLIYYSQIVNDFQKGDIAEGYSVSREKKESFPLTVTSAQKNPTAFYLCASSIGPNTGELFFGEGSRLTVL.

Of note for this clone: Other DNA sequences of this sample code for an identical CDR3. CDR3 sequence (DNA): TGCGCCAGCAGCTTGGAAAGTCCTAACTATGGCTACACCTTC. It yields the protein CASSLESPNYGYTF. V gene TRBV5-1 combines with J gene TRBJ1-2; D not certain. The germline gives CDR1 SGHRS, CDR2 YFSETQ. The CDR3 sequence is 14 residues long. Trimming stripped 0 bases from V and 0 bases from J, with 6 bases between.

This chain uses TRBV28 with TRBJ2-3; TRBD1 is a possible D gene (5 bases). The V gene lost 7 bases and the J gene lost 6 bases, with 14 bases spanning the gap. This CDR3 contains 13 residues. Per the germline V gene, CDR1 is MDHEN and CDR2 is SYDVKM. CDR3 bases: TGTGCCAGCATCCGACAGTCCGGGGATACGCAGTATTTT. Translating it yields CASIRQSGDTQYF.

This sequence joins TRBV5-6 and TRBJ1-5; TRBD1 matches 8 bases. V shed 4 bases, J shed 8 bases, and the junction held 14 bases outside the gene matches. Germline V lookup: CDR1 SGHDT, CDR2 YYEEEE. The CDR3 contains 16 residues. CDR3 loop: CASSRGGQVQLEPQHF. The CDR3 DNA is TGTGCCAGCAGCAGGGGGGGACAGGTACAGTTAGAGCCCCAGCATTTT. The variable domain in full, completed from reference TRBV5-6 and TRBJ1-5, reads DAGVTQSPTHLIKTRGQQVTLRCSPKSGHDTVSWYQQALGQGPQFIFQYYEEEERQRGNFPDRFSGHQFPNYSSELNVNALLLGDSALYLCASSRGGQVQLEPQHFGDGTRLSIL.

This clone was found a few times. This rearrangement joins TRBV19 to TRBJ2-3, with 8 positions matching TRBD1. Losses at the gene ends were 4 bases for V and 6 bases for J; bases not matched to a gene: 12. Germline CDR1 is LNHDA and CDR2 is SQIVND (reference sequence). The CDR3 is made up of 16 amino acids. Here the CDR3 reads CASSSIQGVRWDTQYF. The CDR3 DNA reads TGTGCCAGTAGTAGTATACAGGGGGTTCGGTGGGATACGCAGTATTTT.

The chain recombines TRBV4-2 with TRBJ2-6; TRBD2 matches at 7 bases. The CDR3 has 17 residues. J lost 0 bases, V lost 4 bases, and 6 bases had no gene match. Per germline, CDR1 LGHNA and CDR2 YNFKEQ. In DNA, the CDR3 is TGTGCCAGCAGCCGAGGGGAGGGGAACTCTGGGGCCAACGTCCTGACTTTC. Translated: CASSRGEGNSGANVLTF.

The V gene is TRBV18, the J gene TRBJ1-1; D gene ambiguous. The V and J ends lost 1 base and 0 bases respectively, with 9 bases between them. CDR3 length: 15 amino acids. CDR1 is KGHSH, CDR2 LQKENI, per germline. This CDR3 reads CASSPLTQLNTEAFF. DNA of the CDR3: TGTGCCAGCTCACCACTCACCCAGCTGAACACTGAAGCTTTCTTT.

The chain couples TRBV7-3 to TRBJ2-5; 9 nucleotides align to TRBD2. V lost 7 bases to trimming and J lost 9 bases; unmatched junction nucleotides: 9. The CDR3 spans 13 residues. Germline V gives CDR1 SGHTA, CDR2 FQGTGA. CDR3 coding DNA: TGTGCCAGCACCCTAGCGGCGGGGGGGCCCCAGTACTTC. This sequence encodes CASTLAAGGPQYF.

The V gene is TRBV7-8, the J gene TRBJ1-6; D gene unclear. The V and J ends lost 3 bases and 5 bases respectively, with 8 bases between them. CDR3 length: 14 amino acids. Germline assignment: CDR1 SGHVS and CDR2 FQNEAQ. The CDR3 spells CASSLGQNNSPLHF. CDR3 nucleotides: TGTGCCAGCAGCTTGGGCCAGAATAATTCACCCCTCCACTTT.

V gene TRBV19 combines with J gene TRBJ1-5; 8 bases fit TRBD1. Per the germline V gene, CDR1 is LNHDA and CDR2 is SQIVND (reference sequence). This CDR3 contains 14 residues. V was pared by 4 bases and J by 5 bases, with 4 bases of the junction left unmatched. The DNA of the CDR3 is TGTGCCAGTAGTACAGGGGGCAGGGATCAGCCCCAGCATTTT. Translation gives CASSTGGRDQPQHF.